Here is one T cell receptor beta chain with its context. This sample was included in a study of blood T cell repertoires in COVID-19. Study summary: In each case, the material was cDNA or gDNA derived from T cells, B-cell-depleted T cells, or PBMCs.

As handled by the study authors: Reference gene primer amplification gave nucleated cell count estimates. TCRdb keeps only in-frame clones here, not all; method: immunoSEQ multiplex PCR. The V and J calls and clone size were taken over from that table, and D and trimming were inferred from the DNA. The table records some 180,000 clones, around four fifths of them present only once. The sample was peripheral blood. The TCR sequence derives from a woman aged 80 or older with COVID-19, enrolled during active disease.

CDR3 amino acids: CASSPGLAGYEQYF. The CDR3 DNA reads as TGTGCCAGCAGTCCCGGACTAGCGGGCTACGAGCAGTACTTC. V usage is TRBV27 and J usage is TRBJ2-7; TRBD2 matches 11 bases. The V gene's germline CDR1 is MNHEY and CDR2 SMNVEV (reference sequence). J gave up 3 bases and V 5 bases, and 3 bases lay outside the gene matches. The CDR3 is 14 amino acids.